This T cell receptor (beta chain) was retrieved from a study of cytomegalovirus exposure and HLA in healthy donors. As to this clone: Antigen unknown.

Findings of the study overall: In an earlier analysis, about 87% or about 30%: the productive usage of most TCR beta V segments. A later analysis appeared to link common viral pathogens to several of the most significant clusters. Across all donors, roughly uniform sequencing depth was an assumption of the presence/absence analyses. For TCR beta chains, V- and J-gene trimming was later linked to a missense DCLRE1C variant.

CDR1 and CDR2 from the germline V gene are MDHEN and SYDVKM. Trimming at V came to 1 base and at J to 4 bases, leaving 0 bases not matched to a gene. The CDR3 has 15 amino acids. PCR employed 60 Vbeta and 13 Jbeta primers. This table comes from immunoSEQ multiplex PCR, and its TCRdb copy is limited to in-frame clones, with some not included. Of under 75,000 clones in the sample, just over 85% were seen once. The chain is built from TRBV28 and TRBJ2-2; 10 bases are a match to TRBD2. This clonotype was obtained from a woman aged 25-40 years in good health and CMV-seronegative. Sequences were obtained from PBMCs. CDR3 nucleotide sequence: TGTGCCAGCAGTTTATTAGCGGGAGGCACCGGGGAGCTGTTTTTT. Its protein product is CASSLLAGGTGELFF.